This T cell receptor (beta chain) was sequenced during a study of identical twins. This clonotype was recorded only once. The antigen remains undetermined. TCRdb reanalysed the 5' RACE reads using MiXCR and keeps one entry per CDR3 protein. The sample has around 490,000 distinct CDR3 sequences, 13% to 15% seen once. Study results and limitations: Models underpredicted monozygotic twin sharing of out-of-frame TCR alpha.

The sample was also reused in another study, on yellow fever vaccine responses in identical twins.

This clonotype was obtained from a woman between 18 and 29 years old in good health. Source material: CD4+ T cells sorted from blood.

CDR3 region: CSVENPNNYEQYF. CDR3 DNA: TGCAGCGTTGAAAACCCCAACAACTACGAGCAGTACTTC. This chain joins TRBV29-1 and TRBJ2-7; unclear D gene. Trimming took 2 bases from V and 3 from J, leaving 11 bases between them. This CDR3 is built from 13 residues. In germline, CDR1 is SQVTM, CDR2 ANQGSEA.